This is a list of T cell receptor beta chains from one sample in a study of blood T cell repertoires in COVID-19. Only in-frame clones appear in the TCRdb table, and some are missing; sequencing was by immunoSEQ multiplex PCR. Of 90,000 to 130,000 clones detected, about four fifths appear once; the ten largest clones hold 16%. Sequencing used peripheral blood. These TCRs come from a woman aged 60-75 years with acute or convalescent COVID-19. CDR3s include the opening cysteine and the closing phenylalanine or tryptophan. A D gene is named only where the DNA matches it firmly. The size entry is marked missing in some rows and otherwise reads once, few, many or a size class.

DNA: TGTGCCAGCAACCTCCCTGGCGGTTACAATGAGCAGTTCTTC
CDR3: CASNLPGGYNEQFF
J: TRBJ2-1
size: once
D: .
V: TRBV28

DNA: TGTGCCAGCAGCAGGGGGAACACCGGGGAGCTGTTTTTT
CDR3: CASSRGNTGELFF
J: TRBJ2-2
size: .
D: .
V: TRBV11-3

DNA: TGTGCCAGCAGCCAACCAGGACGGACAGATTCACCCCTCCACTTT
CDR3: CASSQPGRTDSPLHF
J: TRBJ1-6
size: .
D: .
V: TRBV4-2

DNA: TGTGCCAGCAGTTACCCGGGACAGGGGGTCACTGAAGCTTTCTTT
CDR3: CASSYPGQGVTEAFF
J: TRBJ1-1
size: .
D: TRBD1
V: TRBV6-2/TRBV6-3

DNA: TGTGCCAGCAGCTTAACTTTGGACCGGGACAGGGATTACAATGAGCAGTTCTTC
CDR3: CASSLTLDRDRDYNEQFF
J: TRBJ2-1
size: .
D: TRBD1
V: TRBV7-3

DNA: TGTGCCAGCAGCCCGGGGATCTCCTACGAGCAGTACTTC
CDR3: CASSPGISYEQYF
J: TRBJ2-7
size: .
D: .
V: TRBV7-8

DNA: TGTGCCAGCAGCTTAGCAGCTATGGGAGGCGAGCAGTACTTC
CDR3: CASSLAAMGGEQYF
J: TRBJ2-7
size: .
D: .
V: TRBV7-6

DNA: TGTGCCAGCAGCGTAGCTGAGTCAGATACGCAGTATTTT
CDR3: CASSVAESDTQYF
J: TRBJ2-3
size: .
D: .
V: TRBV9

DNA: TGTGCCAGCAGTCATCGGGACAGAAACTACGAGCAGTACTTC
CDR3: CASSHRDRNYEQYF
J: TRBJ2-7
size: many
D: TRBD1
V: TRBV7-9

DNA: TGTGCCAGCAGCTCATCACTAGCGGGCAATGAGCAGTTCTTC
CDR3: CASSSSLAGNEQFF
J: TRBJ2-1
size: .
D: TRBD2
V: TRBV5-8

DNA: TGTGCCACCAGTGAGGGACACCACAATGAGCAGTTCTTC
CDR3: CATSEGHHNEQFF
J: TRBJ2-1
size: .
D: .
V: TRBV24-1

DNA: TGTGCCAGTAGTTCACAGGGATACACTGAAGCTTTCTTT
CDR3: CASSSQGYTEAFF
J: TRBJ1-1
size: .
D: .
V: TRBV19

DNA: TGTGCCAGTAGTCCCCGGGACTCCCGGACAGGGACCTTC
CDR3: CASSPRDSRTGTF
J: TRBJ1-2
size: once
D: TRBD1
V: TRBV19

DNA: TGTGCCAGCAGTTTGAGCGACTATCAGCCCCAGCATTTT
CDR3: CASSLSDYQPQHF
J: TRBJ1-5
size: .
D: .
V: TRBV28

DNA: TGTGCCAGCTCACCGCAGGCGGGGGGACAGCCCCAGCATTTT
CDR3: CASSPQAGGQPQHF
J: TRBJ1-5
size: few
D: .
V: TRBV18

DNA: TGTGCCAGTAGTAACAGCCGACAGGGCCCGAACACTGAAGCTTTCTTT
CDR3: CASSNSRQGPNTEAFF
J: TRBJ1-1
size: .
D: TRBD1
V: TRBV19

DNA: TGTGCCAGCAGCTTCGGGGGTCAATCGAACACTGAAGCTTTCTTT
CDR3: CASSFGGQSNTEAFF
J: TRBJ1-1
size: .
D: .
V: TRBV11-3

DNA: TGTGCCAGCAGAGTTACAGGGTTTGGCAATGAGCAGTTCTTC
CDR3: CASRVTGFGNEQFF
J: TRBJ2-1
size: .
D: .
V: TRBV2

DNA: TGTGCCAGCAGTCCCAGCGGGGGGGCCGTTATGAACAATGAGCAGTTCTTC
CDR3: CASSPSGGAVMNNEQFF
J: TRBJ2-1
size: few
D: TRBD2
V: TRBV5-4

DNA: TGTGCCTCGGACAGTTCCTCCTACAATGAGCAGTTCTTC
CDR3: CASDSSSYNEQFF
J: TRBJ2-1
size: .
D: .
V: TRBV30

DNA: TGTGCCAGCTCACCATTGGGACAGGTGCTGGGTGGCTACACCTTC
CDR3: CASSPLGQVLGGYTF
J: TRBJ1-2
size: .
D: TRBD1
V: TRBV18

DNA: TGTGCCAGCAGTAGCAGGGGCGGGAACACTGAAGCTTTCTTT
CDR3: CASSSRGGNTEAFF
J: TRBJ1-1
size: .
D: .
V: TRBV13

DNA: TGTGCCAGCAGTTACCGGGGGTCAGGGCCCCAGCATTTT
CDR3: CASSYRGSGPQHF
J: TRBJ1-5
size: .
D: .
V: TRBV6-5

DNA: TGTGCCAGTAGTATTCAGGGAACCTATAATTCACCCCTCCACTTT
CDR3: CASSIQGTYNSPLHF
J: TRBJ1-6
size: .
D: .
V: TRBV19

DNA: TGCAGCGCCACGGACAGGCGGAGCTCCTACAATGAGCAGTTCTTC
CDR3: CSATDRRSSYNEQFF
J: TRBJ2-1
size: .
D: TRBD1
V: TRBV29-1

DNA: TGTGCCAGCAGTGCCCGACAGGCGAATTCTGGAAACACCATATATTTT
CDR3: CASSARQANSGNTIYF
J: TRBJ1-3
size: .
D: .
V: TRBV6-1

DNA: TGTGCCAGCTCACCAACAGGGGAGAACACTGAAGCTTTCTTT
CDR3: CASSPTGENTEAFF
J: TRBJ1-1
size: .
D: TRBD1
V: TRBV18

DNA: TGCGCCAGCAGTCGGGGAGCGGGGGATCAAGAGACCCAGTACTTC
CDR3: CASSRGAGDQETQYF
J: TRBJ2-5
size: .
D: TRBD2
V: TRBV5-1

DNA: TGTGCCAGCAGCGTAGAGACAGGGGGTGAAGCTTTCTTT
CDR3: CASSVETGGEAFF
J: TRBJ1-1
size: .
D: TRBD1
V: TRBV9

DNA: TGTGCCAGCAAACAGGGATACGAGCAGTACTTC
CDR3: CASKQGYEQYF
J: TRBJ2-7
size: few
D: .
V: TRBV2

DNA: TGTGCCAGTAGTAGGGACAATAGCAATCAGCCCCAGCATTTT
CDR3: CASSRDNSNQPQHF
J: TRBJ1-5
size: few
D: .
V: TRBV19

DNA: TGTGCCAGCAGCGTGAGGACTAGCGGGGGGGCCCTCTACGAGCAGTACTTC
CDR3: CASSVRTSGGALYEQYF
J: TRBJ2-7
size: .
D: TRBD2
V: TRBV9

DNA: TGTGCCAGCAGCCAAGATCTTCTGGGGACAGGGGGAGGTGATGAGCAGTTCTTC
CDR3: CASSQDLLGTGGGDEQFF
J: TRBJ2-1
size: .
D: TRBD1
V: TRBV14

DNA: TGTGCCAGCAGCCTGTACAACATTCGGAACACTGAAGCTTTCTTT
CDR3: CASSLYNIRNTEAFF
J: TRBJ1-1
size: once
D: .
V: TRBV14

DNA: TGTGCCAGCAGCATAGAACCGGGACAGGGGTACTCTGGAAACACCATATATTTT
CDR3: CASSIEPGQGYSGNTIYF
J: TRBJ1-3
size: .
D: TRBD1
V: TRBV3-1/TRBV3-2

DNA: TGTGCCAGCAGCTTACTCCGGGTGAGCTCTGGAAACACCATATATTTT
CDR3: CASSLLRVSSGNTIYF
J: TRBJ1-3
size: .
D: .
V: TRBV7-2

DNA: TGTGCCAGCAGTCGACAGGGGCTTCCCATCTATGGCTACACCTTC
CDR3: CASSRQGLPIYGYTF
J: TRBJ1-2
size: .
D: TRBD1
V: TRBV27

DNA: TGTGCCAGCAGCCCACTACAGGGTTCCTACGAGCAGTACTTC
CDR3: CASSPLQGSYEQYF
J: TRBJ2-7
size: .
D: .
V: TRBV5-5